This T cell receptor beta chain was found in a study of beta chain features in type 1 diabetes. The CDR3 spans 15 residues. The germline CDR1 and CDR2 sequences are SGHDT and YYEEEE. V dropped 4 bases and J dropped 11 bases, with 19 bases sitting between them. Sequencing targeted expressed TCRB transcripts, as all isolated RNA had been reverse transcribed. Clones were read by immunoSEQ multiplex PCR, and TCRdb kept only the in-frame ones, dropping some. The data show about 150,000 clones, less than 9.5% seen once. This clone was seen a few times. Source material: central memory CD4+ T cells from blood. The TCR sequence derives from a woman aged 18-29 years in good health. The chain joins TRBV5-6 to TRBJ2-6; TRBD2 might be the D (6 bases). The CDR3 sequence is CASSDDLLGGDVLTF. In DNA form, the CDR3 reads TGTGCCAGCAGCGATGACTTACTCGGAGGGGACGTCCTGACTTTC.